This TCR beta chain stems from a study of shared clonotypes between healthy human individuals. Overall study results and limits: The sampled material consisted only of blood, and tissue repertoires are likely to differ. A handful of donors held about 5% of naive CD4 clonotypes in common.

To note about this clone: Its specificity is not known.

Recent acute infections and vaccinations were absent in the healthy HIV-negative adult donors. CD4+ cells yielded CD45RA+ naive and CD45RA-negative memory subsets. Clones were read by immunoSEQ multiplex PCR, and TCRdb kept only the in-frame ones, dropping some. The repertoire holds 900,000 to 1,200,000 clones, with around three quarters as singletons. Per germline, CDR1 SGHDT and CDR2 YYEEEE. CDR3 length: 14 residues. Trimming at V came to 1 base and at J to 7 bases, leaving 4 bases not matched to a gene. The TCR was taken from a man younger than 35 in good health. Some clones in this sample may be carry-over from other donors' samples. The sequenced sample consisted of memory CD4+ T cells from PBMCs. The sample's subset: CD45RA-negative fraction. The chain recombines TRBV5-6 with TRBJ1-1; TRBD1 matches at 10 bases. CDR3 protein: CASSLYGTGVEAFF. The CDR3, as DNA: TGTGCCAGCAGCTTGTATGGGACAGGGGTTGAAGCTTTCTTT.